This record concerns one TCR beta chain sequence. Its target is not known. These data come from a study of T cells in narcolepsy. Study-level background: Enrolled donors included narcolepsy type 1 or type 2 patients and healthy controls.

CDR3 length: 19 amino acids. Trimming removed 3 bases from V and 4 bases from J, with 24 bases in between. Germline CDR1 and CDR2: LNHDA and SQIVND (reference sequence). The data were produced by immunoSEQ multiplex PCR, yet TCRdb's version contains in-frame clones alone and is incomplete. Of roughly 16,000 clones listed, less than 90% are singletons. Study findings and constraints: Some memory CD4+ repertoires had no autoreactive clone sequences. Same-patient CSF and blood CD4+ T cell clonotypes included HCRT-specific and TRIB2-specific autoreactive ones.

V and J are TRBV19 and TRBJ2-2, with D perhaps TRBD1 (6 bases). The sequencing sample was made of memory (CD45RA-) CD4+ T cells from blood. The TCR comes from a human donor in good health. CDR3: CASSIPPRGGMLGTGELFF. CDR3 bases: TGTGCCAGTAGTATTCCCCCCAGGGGCGGTATGTTAGGCACCGGGGAGCTGTTTTTT.